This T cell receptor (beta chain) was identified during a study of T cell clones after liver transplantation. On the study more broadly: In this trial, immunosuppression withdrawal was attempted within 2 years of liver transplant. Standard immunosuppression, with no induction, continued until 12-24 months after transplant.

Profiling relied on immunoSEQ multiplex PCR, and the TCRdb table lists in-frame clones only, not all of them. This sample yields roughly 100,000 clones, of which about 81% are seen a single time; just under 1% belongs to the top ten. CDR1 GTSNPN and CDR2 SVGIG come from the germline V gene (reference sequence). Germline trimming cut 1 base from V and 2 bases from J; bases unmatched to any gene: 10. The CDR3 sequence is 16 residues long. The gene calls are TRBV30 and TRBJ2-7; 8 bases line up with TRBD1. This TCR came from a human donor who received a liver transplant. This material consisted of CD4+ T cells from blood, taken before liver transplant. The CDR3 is CAWSGSRGQVTYEQYF. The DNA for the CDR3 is TGTGCCTGGAGTGGCTCCCGGGGACAGGTCACCTACGAGCAGTACTTC.